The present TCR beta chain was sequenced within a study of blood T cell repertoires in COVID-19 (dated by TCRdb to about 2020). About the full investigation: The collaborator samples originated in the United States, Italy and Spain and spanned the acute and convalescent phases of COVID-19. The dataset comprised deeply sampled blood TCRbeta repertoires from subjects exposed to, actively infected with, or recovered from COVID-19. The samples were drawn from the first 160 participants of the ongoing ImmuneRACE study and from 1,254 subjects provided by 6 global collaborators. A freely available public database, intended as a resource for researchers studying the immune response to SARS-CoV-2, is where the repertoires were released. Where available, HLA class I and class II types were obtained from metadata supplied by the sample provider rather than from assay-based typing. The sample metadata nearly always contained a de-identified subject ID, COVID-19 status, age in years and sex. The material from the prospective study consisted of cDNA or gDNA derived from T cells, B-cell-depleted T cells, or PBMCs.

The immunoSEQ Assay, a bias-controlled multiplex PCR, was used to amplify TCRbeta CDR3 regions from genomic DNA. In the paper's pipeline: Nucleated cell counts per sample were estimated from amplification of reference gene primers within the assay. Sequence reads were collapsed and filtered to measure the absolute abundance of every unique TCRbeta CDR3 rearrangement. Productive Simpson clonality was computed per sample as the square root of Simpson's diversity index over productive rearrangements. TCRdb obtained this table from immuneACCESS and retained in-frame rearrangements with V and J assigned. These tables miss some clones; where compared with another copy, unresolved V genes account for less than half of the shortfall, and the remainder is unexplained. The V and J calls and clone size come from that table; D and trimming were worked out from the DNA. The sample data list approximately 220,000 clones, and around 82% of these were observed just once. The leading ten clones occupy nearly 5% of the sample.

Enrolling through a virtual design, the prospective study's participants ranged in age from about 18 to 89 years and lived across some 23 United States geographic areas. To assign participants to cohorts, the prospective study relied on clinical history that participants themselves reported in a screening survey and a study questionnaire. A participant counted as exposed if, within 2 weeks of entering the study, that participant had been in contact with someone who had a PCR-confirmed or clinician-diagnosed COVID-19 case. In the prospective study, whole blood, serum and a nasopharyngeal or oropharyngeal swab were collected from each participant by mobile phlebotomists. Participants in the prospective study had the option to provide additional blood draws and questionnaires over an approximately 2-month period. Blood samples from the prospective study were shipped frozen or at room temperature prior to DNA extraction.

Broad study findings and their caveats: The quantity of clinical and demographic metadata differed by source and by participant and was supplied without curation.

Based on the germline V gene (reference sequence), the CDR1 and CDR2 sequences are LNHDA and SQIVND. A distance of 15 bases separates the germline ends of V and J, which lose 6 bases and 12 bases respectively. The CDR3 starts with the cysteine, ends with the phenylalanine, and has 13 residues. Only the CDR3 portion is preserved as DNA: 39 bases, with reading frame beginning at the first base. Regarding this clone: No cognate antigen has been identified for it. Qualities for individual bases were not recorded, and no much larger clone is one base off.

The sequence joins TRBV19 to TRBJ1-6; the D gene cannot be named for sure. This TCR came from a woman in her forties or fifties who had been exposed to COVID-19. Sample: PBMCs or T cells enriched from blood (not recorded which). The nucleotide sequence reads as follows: TGTGCCAGTAGCGACACAAACTCTATACCCCTCCACTTT. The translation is CASSDTNSIPLHF.